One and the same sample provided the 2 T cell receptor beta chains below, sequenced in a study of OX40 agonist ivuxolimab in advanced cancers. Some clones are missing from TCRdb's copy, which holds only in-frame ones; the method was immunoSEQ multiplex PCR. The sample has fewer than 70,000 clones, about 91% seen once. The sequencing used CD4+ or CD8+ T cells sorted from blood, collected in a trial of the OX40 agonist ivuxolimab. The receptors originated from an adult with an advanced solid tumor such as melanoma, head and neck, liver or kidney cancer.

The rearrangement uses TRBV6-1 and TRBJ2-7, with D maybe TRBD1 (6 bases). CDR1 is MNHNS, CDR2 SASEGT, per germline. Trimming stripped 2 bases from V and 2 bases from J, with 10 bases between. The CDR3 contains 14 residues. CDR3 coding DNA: TGTGCCAGCAGTGAATACGGACAGACCTACGAGCAGTACGTC. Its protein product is CASSEYGQTYEQYV.

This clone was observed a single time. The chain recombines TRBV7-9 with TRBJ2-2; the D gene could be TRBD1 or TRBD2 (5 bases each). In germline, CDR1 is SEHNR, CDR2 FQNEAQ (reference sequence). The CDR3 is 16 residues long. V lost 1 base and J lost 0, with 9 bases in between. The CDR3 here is CASSLGGASNTGELFF. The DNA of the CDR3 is TGTGCCAGCAGCTTAGGAGGGGCGTCGAACACCGGGGAGCTGTTTTTT.